The 15 T cell receptor beta chains below all came from one sample that was sequenced in a study of T cells expressing NK-cell markers. From its re-call of the 5' RACE reads, TCRdb lists each CDR3 protein once, without DNA. In all, the sample yields 200,000 to 300,000 distinct CDR3 sequences. Sequenced: blood T cells: a sorted CD56 or NKG2C T cell subset, CD4+ or CD8+ T cells, or bulk PBMC T cells (not recorded which). These receptors all come from a woman aged 18 to 75 in good health.

The V gene is TRBV30, the J gene TRBJ2-1; lacking DNA, the TRBD2 call made by TCRdb goes unchecked. The CDR3 runs 15 residues. Germline V CDR1 and CDR2: GTSNPN, SVGIG (reference sequence). The chain's CDR3 is CAWSEGSGIYNEQFF.

CDR3 residues: CASRPSSIDTQYF. The chain is built from TRBV6-2 or TRBV6-3 and TRBJ2-3; the D call from TCRdb, TRBD1, cannot be confirmed without DNA. Germline CDR1 and CDR2: MNHEY and SVGEGT. The CDR3 loop spans 13 amino acids.

The gene calls are TRBV30 and TRBJ1-1; TCRdb returns TRBD1, unconfirmable since there is no DNA. The CDR3 covers 13 residues. Germline V gives CDR1 GTSNPN, CDR2 SVGIG (reference sequence). The CDR3 sequence is CAWSVRQGTEAFF.

The V and J genes are TRBV12-3 or TRBV12-4 and TRBJ1-6. The CDR3 has 11 amino acids. The CDR3 reads CASRTNSPLHF.

The chain combines TRBV6-5 with TRBJ2-4; TCRdb picks TRBD1, but there is no DNA to check that call. CDR3 length: 14 residues. Germline V gives CDR1 MNHEY, CDR2 SVGAGI. The CDR3 here is CASSWGRAKNIQYF.

This rearrangement joins TRBV11-2 to TRBJ2-1; TCRdb selects TRBD1, and the lack of DNA leaves this call unchecked. Germline lookup yields CDR1 SGHAT and CDR2 FQNNGV. This CDR3 has 16 residues. CDR3 sequence reads: CASSLVRGASYNEQFF.

V gene TRBV11-2 combines with J gene TRBJ2-5; with no DNA, the TCRdb D assignment of TRBD2 cannot be verified. Germline V gene sequence: CDR1 SGHAT, CDR2 FQNNGV. This CDR3 is 14 amino acids long. The CDR3 reads CASSSGTSAETQYF.

The chain combines TRBV9 with TRBJ2-7; without DNA, the TCRdb call of TRBD1 cannot be checked. The germline gives CDR1 SGDLS, CDR2 YYNGEE. The CDR3 has 16 residues. The CDR3 here is CASSDNTGTGYERQYF.

V and J are TRBV6-5 and TRBJ1-2; TCRdb picks TRBD1, but there is no DNA to check that call. CDR3 length: 16 amino acids. CDR1 and CDR2 (germline): MNHEY, SVGAGI. The CDR3 spells CASSSTSGGASYGYTF.

V is TRBV10-3 and J is TRBJ1-3. This CDR3 contains 14 residues. Germline V CDR1 and CDR2: ENHRY, SYGVKD. The CDR3: CASRRPSGGNTIYF.

This chain connects TRBV3-1 to TRBJ1-2; TCRdb picks TRBD1, but there is no DNA to check that call. Germline V gene data show CDR1 as LGHDT and CDR2 as YNNKEL (reference sequence). CDR3 length: 14 residues. The CDR3 reads CASSKTGADYGYTF.

The rearrangement joins TRBV4-2 to TRBJ2-2. In germline, CDR1 is LGHNA, CDR2 YNFKEQ. This CDR3 region has 11 residues. The CDR3 sequence is CASSQEGELFF.

This chain connects TRBV28 to TRBJ2-1; the D call of TRBD2 rests on TCRdb alone, since no DNA is present to check it. The CDR3 has 15 residues. Germline CDR1 is MDHEN and CDR2 is SYDVKM. This CDR3 reads CASSLFGTKYNEQFF. The whole variable domain, filled in from reference TRBV28 and TRBJ2-1, reads DVKVTQSSRYLVKRTGEKVFLECVQDMDHENMFWYRQDPGLGLRLIYFSYDVKMKEKGDIPEGYSVSREKKERFSLILESASTNQTSMYLCASSLFGTKYNEQFFGPGTRLTVL.

The V call is TRBV19, the J call TRBJ2-2; TCRdb's D call, TRBD1, is unchecked because there is no DNA. The CDR3 is made up of 12 amino acids. Germline V lookup: CDR1 LNHDA, CDR2 SQIVND (reference sequence). CDR3 in amino acids: CASFQGYGELFF.

J is TRBJ1-4 and V is TRBV20-1. The CDR3 totals 14 residues. The V gene's germline CDR1 is DFQATT and CDR2 SNEGSKA (reference sequence). This CDR3 is CSARGLGRDEKLFF.